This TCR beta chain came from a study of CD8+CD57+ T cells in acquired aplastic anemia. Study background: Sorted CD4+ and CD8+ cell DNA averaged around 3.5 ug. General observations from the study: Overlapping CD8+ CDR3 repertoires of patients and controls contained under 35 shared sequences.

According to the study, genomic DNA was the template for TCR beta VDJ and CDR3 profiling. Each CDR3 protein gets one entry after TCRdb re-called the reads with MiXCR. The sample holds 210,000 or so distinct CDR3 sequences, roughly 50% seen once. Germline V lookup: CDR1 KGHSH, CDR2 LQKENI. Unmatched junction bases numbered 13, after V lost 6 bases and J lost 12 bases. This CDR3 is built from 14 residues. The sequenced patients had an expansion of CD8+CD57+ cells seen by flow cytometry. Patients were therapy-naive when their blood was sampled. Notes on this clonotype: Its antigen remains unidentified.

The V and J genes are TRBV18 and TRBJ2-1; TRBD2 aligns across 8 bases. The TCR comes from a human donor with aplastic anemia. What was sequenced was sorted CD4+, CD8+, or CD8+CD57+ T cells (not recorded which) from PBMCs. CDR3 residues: CASSPPRAGGLQFF. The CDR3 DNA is TGTGCCAGCTCCCCCCCACGGGCGGGGGGACTGCAGTTCTTC.